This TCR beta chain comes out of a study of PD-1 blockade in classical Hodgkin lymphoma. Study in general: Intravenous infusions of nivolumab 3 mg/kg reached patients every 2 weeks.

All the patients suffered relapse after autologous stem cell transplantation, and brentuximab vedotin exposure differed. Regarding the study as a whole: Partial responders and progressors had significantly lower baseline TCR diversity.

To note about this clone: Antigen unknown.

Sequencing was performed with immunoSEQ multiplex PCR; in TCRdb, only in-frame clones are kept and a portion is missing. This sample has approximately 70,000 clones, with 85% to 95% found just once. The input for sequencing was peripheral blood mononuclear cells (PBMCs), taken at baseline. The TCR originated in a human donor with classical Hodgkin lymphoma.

CDR3 bases: TGTGCCAGCAGCCCCCGGGTTACCTACAATGAGCAGTTCTTC. Residues: CASSPRVTYNEQFF. This sequence joins TRBV7-2 and TRBJ2-1; D is unresolved. The CDR3 is 14 residues long. In germline, CDR1 is SGHTA, CDR2 FQGNSA. V lost 5 bases to trimming and J lost 2 bases, with 10 bases between them.